Following are 3 T cell receptor beta chains from one sample sequenced in a study of blood T cell repertoires in COVID-19. TCRdb's table, derived via immunoSEQ multiplex PCR, lists solely in-frame clones and lacks some. Among under 150,000 clones listed, 70% to 90% were seen once. The sequenced sample consisted of peripheral blood. Receptors originate from a human donor in a cohort sampled during active COVID-19.

The rearrangement links TRBV27 to TRBJ1-2; 10 bases fit TRBD1. Germline lookup yields CDR1 MNHEY and CDR2 SMNVEV (reference sequence). The length of the CDR3 is 15 residues. V lost 4 bases, J lost 4 bases, and 6 bases stayed unmatched. The CDR3 bases are TGTGCCAGCAGTTCCCTGGACAGGGGGGGCTATGGCTACACCTTC. Translating gives CASSSLDRGGYGYTF.

The chain has TRBV3-1 (or the pseudogene TRBV3-2) and TRBJ2-5; 11 positions agree with TRBD2. The CDR3 has 15 residues. Germline loops: CDR1 LGHDT, CDR2 YNNKEL (reference sequence). After removal of 1 base from V and 3 bases from J, the junction contained 1 base not matched to a gene. CDR3 coding DNA: TGTGCCAGCAGCCAAGGACTAGCGGGGAAAGAGACCCAGTACTTC. Amino acids: CASSQGLAGKETQYF.

The chain carries TRBV7-2 and TRBJ1-6; maybe TRBD1 (6 bases). The CDR3 is 17 amino acids. V was cut by 5 bases and J by 0 bases, with 14 bases left in between. The germline CDR1 and CDR2 sequences are SGHTA and FQGNSA. DNA of the CDR3: TGTGCCAGCAGCCCGCAGGGGTCAAGCTCCTATAATTCACCCCTCCACTTT. Protein product: CASSPQGSSSYNSPLHF.